The next 17 T cell receptor beta chains were all read from a single sample in a study of blood T cell repertoires in COVID-19. This table comes from immunoSEQ multiplex PCR, and its TCRdb copy is limited to in-frame clones, with some not included. The sample yields some 150,000 clones, 70% to 85% seen once. Sample: peripheral blood. These receptors all come from a woman between 45 and 60 years old in a cohort sampled during active or convalescent COVID-19.

V is TRBV3-1 (or the pseudogene TRBV3-2) and J is TRBJ2-6; D ambiguous. From germline, CDR1 is LGHDT and CDR2 YNNKEL (reference sequence). This CDR3 has 15 residues. The V end lost 0 bases, the J end lost 1 base, and 4 bases lay between the germline ends. CDR3 sequence: CASSQDRSGANVLTF. DNA for the CDR3: TGTGCCAGCAGCCAAGACAGATCTGGGGCCAACGTCCTGACTTTC.

This chain links TRBV6-5 with TRBJ2-7; TRBD1 agrees at 8 bases. Germline V gives CDR1 MNHEY, CDR2 SVGAGI. The V segment lost 2 bases and the J segment 2 bases; nucleotides outside the gene matches: 2. This CDR3 region has 14 residues. The CDR3 here is CASSYGTGTYEQYF. CDR3 nucleotide sequence: TGTGCCAGCAGTTACGGGACAGGAACCTACGAGCAGTACTTC.

In this sample, this clone turned up once. The chain uses TRBV18 and TRBJ1-4; D gene ambiguous. The CDR3 is made up of 15 amino acids. V lost 0 bases and J 5 bases, leaving 10 bases between the germline ends. The V gene's germline CDR1 is KGHSH and CDR2 LQKENI. CDR3 bases: TGTGCCAGCTCACCACCGGAGGCCCGCAATGAAAAACTGTTTTTT. Encoded protein: CASSPPEARNEKLFF.

This clone appeared a few times. The chain is built from TRBV7-9 and TRBJ2-3; 8 bases agree with TRBD1. The CDR3 contains 14 residues. V lost 10 bases, J lost 5 bases, and 11 bases stayed unmatched. Germline CDR1 is SEHNR and CDR2 is FQNEAQ (reference sequence). Here the CDR3 DNA reads TGTGCCACCAACGGACAGGGAGGTAGAGATACGCAGTATTTT. It codes for CATNGQGGRDTQYF. The full variable domain, in which reference TRBV7-9 and TRBJ2-3 provide the parts outside the CDR3, is DTGVSQNPRHKITKRGQNVTFRCDPISEHNRLYWYRQTLGQGPEFLTYFQNEAQLEKSRLLSDRFSAERPKGSFSTLEIQRTEQGDSAMYLCATNGQGGRDTQYFGPGTRLTVL.

V gene TRBV9 combines with J gene TRBJ1-2; D is perhaps TRBD1 (5 bases). CDR3 length: 16 amino acids. V was shortened by 4 bases and J by 4 bases, with 20 bases between the two germline ends. CDR1 and CDR2 from the germline V gene are SGDLS and YYNGEE. The DNA for the CDR3 is TGTGCCAGCAGCTCACAGGAGGGCAGTGAGGCCTATGGCTACACCTTC. Protein sequence: CASSSQEGSEAYGYTF.

This rearrangement joins TRBV5-1 to TRBJ2-5; 7 bases line up with TRBD2. The CDR3 has 14 residues. The germline V gene encodes CDR1 SGHRS and CDR2 YFSETQ. The V segment lost 6 bases and the J segment 2 bases; nucleotides outside the gene matches: 7. The CDR3 DNA sequence: TGCGCCAGCAAAGGCGGGGGTATACAAGAGACCCAGTACTTC. Translating gives CASKGGGIQETQYF.

The chain joins TRBV2 to TRBJ1-5, with D tentatively TRBD1 (5 bases). Germline loops: CDR1 SNHLY, CDR2 FYNNEI. There are 19 residues in the CDR3. Trimming removed 5 bases from V and 0 bases from J, with 23 bases in between. The CDR3 reads CASSLYSGRGRNSNQPQHF. DNA for the CDR3: TGTGCCAGCAGTCTATACTCGGGTAGGGGCCGTAATAGCAATCAGCCCCAGCATTTT. Drawing the rest from reference TRBV2 and TRBJ1-5, the complete variable domain is EPEVTQTPSHQVTQMGQEVILRCVPISNHLYFYWYRQILGQKVEFLVSFYNNEISEKSEIFDDQFSVERPDGSNFTLKIRSTKLEDSAMYFCASSLYSGRGRNSNQPQHFGDGTRLSIL.

The CDR3 loop reads CASSDPRDGDTQYF. As DNA, the CDR3 is TGTGCCAGCAGTGATCCCAGGGATGGTGATACGCAGTATTTT. The chain links TRBV6-1 to TRBJ2-3; maybe TRBD1 (5 bases). Trimming left V 3 bases short and J 6 bases short, with 13 bases between. CDR3 length equals 14 residues. CDR1 is MNHNS, CDR2 SASEGT, per germline.

This clone was counted once. V usage is TRBV6-5 and J usage is TRBJ2-7; 8 nucleotides line up with TRBD1. The CDR3 spans 15 residues. J was trimmed by 5 bases and V by 2 bases; bases with no gene match: 8. Germline V gene sequence: CDR1 MNHEY, CDR2 SVGAGI. CDR3 DNA sequence: TGTGCCAGCAGTTACGGTGACAGGGGTAGGGACGAGCAGTACTTC. Residues: CASSYGDRGRDEQYF.

This clone was seen once. V is TRBV7-2 and J is TRBJ2-2; weak D call: TRBD1 (6 bases). V was trimmed by 5 bases and J by 6 bases, leaving 13 bases between them. The germline V gene encodes CDR1 SGHTA and CDR2 FQGNSA. The CDR3 has 14 amino acids. In DNA, the CDR3 is TGTGCCAGCAGCCAGGGACAACCCCCCGGGGAGCTGTTTTTT. This sequence encodes CASSQGQPPGELFF. The full variable domain, completed using reference TRBV7-2 and TRBJ2-2, is GAGVSQSPSNKVTEKGKDVELRCDPISGHTALYWYRQSLGQGLEFLIYFQGNSAPDKSGLPSDRFSAERTGGSVSTLTIQRTQQEDSAVYLCASSQGQPPGELFFGEGSRLTVL.

The chain combines TRBV5-1 with TRBJ1-1, with 7 bases matching TRBD1. V shed 2 bases and J 4 bases; nucleotides not matched to a gene: 8. Germline V gene lookup returns CDR1 SGHRS and CDR2 YFSETQ. The CDR3 contains 15 residues. The CDR3 region has the DNA TGCGCCAGCAGCTTTACAGGGGAGAAAGCCACTGAAGCTTTCTTT. Amino acids: CASSFTGEKATEAFF.

The rearrangement joins TRBV2 to TRBJ2-3, with TRBD2 matching over 9 bases. This CDR3 spans 15 amino acids. The V gene's germline CDR1 is SNHLY and CDR2 FYNNEI. V lost 4 bases, J lost 4 bases, and 6 bases stayed unmatched. CDR3 protein: CASSGGGARADTQYF. The CDR3 DNA reads as TGTGCCAGCAGTGGCGGGGGGGCCAGAGCAGATACGCAGTATTTT.

The J gene is TRBJ2-7, the V gene TRBV7-9; 16 bases are shared with TRBD2. The CDR3 totals 17 residues. Germline CDR1 reads SEHNR; CDR2 reads FQNEAQ (reference sequence). With 2 bases clipped from V and 5 bases from J, the junction kept 6 bases outside the gene matches. The CDR3 spells CASSLTGLAGGHDEQYF. The CDR3 DNA reads as TGTGCCAGCAGCTTAACGGGACTAGCGGGGGGGCACGACGAGCAGTACTTC.

There are a few counts of this clone. J is TRBJ2-1 and V is TRBV7-3, with D possibly TRBD1 on 5 matching bases. This CDR3 is 13 amino acids long. Trimming removed 4 bases from V and 9 bases from J, with 13 bases in between. Germline-derived CDR1 and CDR2 are SGHTA and FQGTGA. The CDR3 sequence is CASSSAGHSEQFF. CDR3 coding DNA: TGTGCCAGCAGCTCGGCAGGGCATAGTGAGCAGTTCTTC.

The chain has TRBV5-6 and TRBJ1-1, with D unclear. Looked up from germline, CDR1 is SGHDT and CDR2 is YYEEEE. V was pared by 3 bases and J by 5 bases, with 8 bases between. This CDR3 spans 12 amino acids. This CDR3 reads CASSYPRTEAFF. The CDR3 DNA reads as TGTGCCAGCAGCTACCCGAGGACTGAAGCTTTCTTT.

This rearrangement joins TRBV30 to TRBJ2-5, with 9 nucleotides matching TRBD1. Germline V gene sequence: CDR1 GTSNPN, CDR2 SVGIG (reference sequence). This CDR3 comprises 12 residues. V shed 6 bases and J 7 bases; nucleotides not matched to a gene: 6. Written as DNA, the CDR3 is TGTGCCTGCAACAGGGGGCAGGGGACCCAGTACTTC. Amino acid sequence: CACNRGQGTQYF. Full variable domain (outside the CDR3, taken from reference TRBV30 and TRBJ2-5): SQTIHQWPATLVQPVGSPLSLECTVEGTSNPNLYWYRQAAGRGLQLLFYSVGIGQISSEVPQNLSASRPQDRQFILSSKKLLLSDSGFYLCACNRGQGTQYFGPGTRLLVL.

The CDR3 loop is CASSVQGAGQFF. The CDR3 bases are TGTGCCAGCAGCGTCCAGGGGGCTGGGCAGTTCTTC. The chain couples TRBV9 to TRBJ2-1; 8 positions agree with TRBD1. J gave up 12 bases and V 2 bases, and 4 bases lay outside the gene matches. Germline CDR1 reads SGDLS; CDR2 reads YYNGEE. This CDR3 region has 12 residues.